These T cell receptor beta chains were read from a single sample in a study of spatial heterogeneity in lung cancer. TCRdb used MiXCR to reprocess the 5' RACE reads, holding one entry per CDR3 protein. The repertoire has around 24,000 distinct CDR3 sequences, roughly 7% of them found once; the top ten carry roughly an eighth. The sample in question was PBMCs, obtained at surgery. The receptors originated from a male donor with early-stage non-small cell lung cancer. Each CDR3 is given with its conserved first and last residue. The D gene is left open where the match is weak. The listing skips clone size in some rows; elsewhere it reads once, few, many or a size class.

v_gene	d_gene	abundance	j_gene	CDR3aa	CDR3nt
TRBV2	-	medium-sized	TRBJ2-5	CASRADKETQYF	TGTGCCAGCAGGGCAGACAAAGAGACCCAGTACTTC
TRBV4-1	-	-	TRBJ2-7	CASSQEQGSSYEQYF	TGCGCCAGCAGCCAAGAGCAGGGAAGCTCCTACGAGCAGTACTTC
TRBV20-1	TRBD2	many	TRBJ2-3	CSAISGRTDTQYF	TGCAGTGCTATTAGCGGGAGGACAGATACGCAGTATTTT
TRBV5-1	-	many	TRBJ1-4	CASSLAGSTNEKLFF	TGCGCCAGCAGCTTGGCAGGGTCAACTAATGAAAAACTGTTTTTT
TRBV9	TRBD1	many	TRBJ1-6	CASSLGQELRNSPLHF	TGTGCCAGCAGCTTAGGACAGGAGTTACGGAATTCACCCCTCCACTTT
TRBV19	TRBD2	few	TRBJ2-7	CASSIDPFSGSAYEQYF	TGTGCCAGTAGTATAGATCCCTTTAGCGGGAGCGCCTACGAGCAGTACTTC
TRBV5-1	TRBD2	-	TRBJ2-7	CASSLGSVAGAYEQYF	TGCGCCAGCAGCTTGGGTAGTGTAGCGGGAGCCTACGAGCAGTACTTC
TRBV7-6	TRBD2	medium-sized	TRBJ2-3	CASSLGWEGPGDTQYF	TGTGCCAGCAGCTTAGGGTGGGAGGGGCCTGGAGATACGCAGTATTTT
TRBV28	-	-	TRBJ1-4	CASSYWARKLFF	TGTGCCAGCAGTTACTGGGCGCGTAAACTGTTTTTT
TRBV15	-	many	TRBJ2-5	CATSRDGSVRVETQYF	TGTGCCACCAGCAGAGATGGGAGCGTGAGGGTTGAGACCCAGTACTTC
TRBV30	-	many	TRBJ2-2	CAWSVSGFGGELFF	TGTGCCTGGAGTGTTTCAGGGTTTGGCGGGGAGCTGTTTTTT
TRBV7-2	-	-	TRBJ2-6	CASSLGHKISGANVLTF	TGTGCCAGCAGCTTGGGACATAAAATCTCTGGGGCCAACGTCCTGACTTTC
TRBV5-1	-	many	TRBJ1-2	CASSLSGGDYGYTF	TGCGCCAGCAGCTTAAGTGGGGGCGACTATGGCTACACCTTC
TRBV6-2/TRBV6-3	TRBD2	many	TRBJ2-7	CASRIIRGVEQYF	TGTGCCAGCAGAATAATACGGGGGGTCGAGCAGTACTTC
TRBV5-4	-	-	TRBJ2-7	CASSTTEDEQYF	TGTGCCAGCAGCACGACTGAAGACGAGCAGTACTTC
TRBV7-9	-	many	TRBJ2-7	CASSSGTLYEQYF	TGTGCCAGCAGCTCCGGGACTCTGTACGAGCAGTACTTC
TRBV20-1	TRBD1	many	TRBJ1-4	CSAPRQGSEKLFF	TGCAGTGCCCCTCGACAGGGATCTGAAAAACTGTTTTTT
TRBV29-1	-	many	TRBJ1-1	CSGLGGAGNTEAFF	TGCAGCGGCCTCGGGGGCGCGGGTAACACTGAAGCTTTCTTT
TRBV7-3	-	many	TRBJ2-3	CASSEGADTQYF	TGTGCCAGCAGCGAGGGAGCAGATACGCAGTATTTT
TRBV13	-	many	TRBJ2-2	CASSYRPTANTGELFF	TGTGCCAGCAGCTACCGTCCGACCGCGAACACCGGGGAGCTGTTTTTT
TRBV5-1	-	medium-sized	TRBJ1-2	CASSPGTQGSDTF	TGCGCCAGCAGCCCCGGGACACAGGGAAGTGACACCTTC
TRBV9	TRBD1	many	TRBJ1-6	CASSVGGDRNSPLHF	TGTGCCAGCAGCGTAGGAGGGGACAGAAATTCACCCCTCCACTTT
TRBV18	-	-	TRBJ2-4	CASSPPSKNIQYF	TGTGCCAGCTCACCACCGTCCAAAAACATTCAGTACTTC
TRBV7-7	-	many	TRBJ2-3	CASSLSPRNTDTQYF	TGTGCCAGCAGCTTGTCCCCTCGTAACACAGATACGCAGTATTTT
TRBV10-3	-	medium-sized	TRBJ2-1	CAISESPSNEQFF	TGTGCCATCAGTGAGTCACCCTCCAATGAGCAGTTCTTC
TRBV19	TRBD2	many	TRBJ2-1	CASSASGLAYNEQFF	TGTGCCAGTAGTGCTTCGGGACTAGCCTACAATGAGCAGTTCTTC
TRBV7-9	-	-	TRBJ2-3	CASSFPELKTQYF	TGTGCCAGCAGTTTCCCCGAGTTAAAGACGCAGTATTTT
TRBV27	-	many	TRBJ1-1	CASSLSPFTAGNTEAFF	TGTGCCAGCAGTTTGTCCCCGTTCACGGCAGGGAACACTGAAGCTTTCTTT
TRBV6-2/TRBV6-3	-	-	TRBJ2-1	CASSFLNEQFF	TGTGCCAGCAGTTTTCTGAATGAGCAGTTCTTC
TRBV29-1	-	medium-sized	TRBJ2-3	CSVERADTQYF	TGCAGCGTTGAACGGGCAGATACGCAGTATTTT
TRBV7-9	TRBD2	few	TRBJ2-5	CASSREGETQYF	TGTGCCAGCAGCCGGGAGGGAGAGACCCAGTACTTC
TRBV7-3	-	many	TRBJ2-2	CASSRGSGELFF	TGTGCCAGCAGCCGAGGGTCCGGGGAGCTGTTTTTT
TRBV5-1	TRBD2	many	TRBJ2-7	CASSLFRPGGSYEQYF	TGCGCCAGCAGCTTGTTCCGTCCGGGGGGCTCCTACGAGCAGTACTTC
TRBV4-1	-	many	TRBJ1-5	CASSHVVGVQPQHF	TGCGCCAGCAGCCATGTCGTAGGGGTTCAGCCCCAGCATTTT
TRBV24-1	-	-	TRBJ2-1	CATSDFTGSSYNEQFF	TGTGCCACCAGTGATTTTACAGGCAGCTCCTACAATGAGCAGTTCTTC
TRBV6-5	-	many	TRBJ1-1	CASSYGQWNTEAFF	TGTGCCAGCAGTTACGGGCAGTGGAACACTGAAGCTTTCTTT
TRBV2	TRBD1	many	TRBJ2-7	CASSYRDRSYEQYF	TGTGCCAGCAGTTACCGGGACAGATCCTACGAGCAGTACTTC
TRBV30	-	-	TRBJ2-7	CAWSVENYEQYF	TGTGCCTGGAGTGTGGAAAACTACGAGCAGTACTTC
TRBV28	-	medium-sized	TRBJ1-4	CASSSGVFPTQLFF	TGTGCCAGCAGTTCAGGGGTCTTCCCCACACAACTGTTTTTT
TRBV7-7	-	many	TRBJ2-1	CASSLYSGDEQFF	TGTGCTAGCAGCTTATATAGTGGTGATGAGCAGTTCTTC